Given below is one TCR beta chain in context. Germline V CDR1 and CDR2: WNHNN, SYGVQD (reference sequence). The CDR3 covers 16 residues. V shed 6 bases, J shed 4 bases, and the junction held 12 bases outside the gene matches. These data belong to a study of blood T cell repertoires in COVID-19. About the research overall: Italy, Spain and the United States were the sources of the convalescent and acute COVID-19 samples.

Clones were read by immunoSEQ multiplex PCR, and TCRdb kept only the in-frame ones, dropping some. The sample shows over 70,000 clones, around 82% of them seen only once. The specimen sequenced was peripheral blood. The TCR was taken from a man aged 55 to 69 with acute or convalescent COVID-19. This chain joins TRBV10-1 and TRBJ2-1; 7 bases map to TRBD2. CDR3 bases: TGCGCCAGCAGAGCGGGACTTCCTCCCCTATACAATGAGCAGTTCTTC. Translating it yields CASRAGLPPLYNEQFF.